This TCR beta chain was obtained from a study of T cells in Graves' hyperthyroidism and ophthalmopathy. Amplification of TCR beta CDR3 regions used RNA as the template. The primer set for the first-round RT-PCR of the TCR CDR3 was HTBI. TCRdb independently ran MiXCR on the multiplex PCR reads; one entry per CDR3 protein. The sample consists of hundreds of thousands of distinct CDR3 sequences, 38% of them appearing once. Diagnostic assessment was based on clinical symptoms, serum thyroxine and TRAb, thyroid ultrasound and orbital computed tomography. At least ten counts were recorded for this clonotype. The V gene lost 8 bases and the J gene lost 4 bases, with 9 bases spanning the gap. In germline, CDR1 is SEHNR, CDR2 FQNEAQ (reference sequence). The CDR3 sequence is 11 residues long.

Sequencing was done on a sample of blood. This sequence originates from a man aged 18 to 30 with Graves' hyperthyroidism. The chain is built from TRBV7-9 and TRBJ2-7; no definite D call. The CDR3 DNA sequence: TGTGCCAGCGGATCCCGGTACGAGCAGTACTTC. Amino acid sequence: CASGSRYEQYF.